A single T cell receptor beta chain is shown here with its context. CDR1 and CDR2 (germline): SGHRS, YFSETQ. The V and J ends lost 1 base and 0 bases respectively, with 12 bases between them. CDR3 length: 16 amino acids. This sample stems from a study of control samples from healthy donors and cancer patients. Assay: immunoSEQ multiplex PCR; the TCRdb copy retains only in-frame clones and omits some. This sample yields roughly 130,000 clones, of which about 88% are seen a single time; approximately 3.2% belongs to the top ten. This chain links TRBV5-1 with TRBJ2-3; D ambiguous. The TCR was taken from a man aged 45-65 years in good health. The sample consisted of blood. CDR3 coding DNA: TGCGCCAGCAGCTTGTCAGCGTTCTCTAGCACAGATACGCAGTATTTT. It is translated as CASSLSAFSSTDTQYF.